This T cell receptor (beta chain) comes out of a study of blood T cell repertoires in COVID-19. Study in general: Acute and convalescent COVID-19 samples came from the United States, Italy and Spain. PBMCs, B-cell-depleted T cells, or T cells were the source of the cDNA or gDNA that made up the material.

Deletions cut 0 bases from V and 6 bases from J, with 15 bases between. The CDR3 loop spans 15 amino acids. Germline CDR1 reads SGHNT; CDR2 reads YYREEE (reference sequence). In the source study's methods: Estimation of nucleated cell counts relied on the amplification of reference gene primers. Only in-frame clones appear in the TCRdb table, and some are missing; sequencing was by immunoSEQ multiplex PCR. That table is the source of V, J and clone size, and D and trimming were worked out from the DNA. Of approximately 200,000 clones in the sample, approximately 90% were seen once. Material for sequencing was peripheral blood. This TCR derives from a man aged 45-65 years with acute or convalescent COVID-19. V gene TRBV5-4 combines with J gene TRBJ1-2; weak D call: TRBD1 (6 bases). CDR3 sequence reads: CASSLAVGQGNGYTF. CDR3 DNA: TGTGCCAGCAGCTTGGCGGTTGGGCAGGGGAATGGCTACACCTTC.